This TCR beta chain was sequenced during a study of T cell responses to AZD1222 COVID-19 vaccine (dated by TCRdb to the early 2020s). As for the study more broadly: AZD1222 recipients whose second dose came at about 4 weeks and those whose second dose came at about 12 weeks were combined into one group, since spike-specific TCR depth and breadth did not differ between the two schedules. A total of 233 trial participants underwent TCR sequencing, of whom roughly 210 had received two doses of AZD1222 and about 25 had received two doses of the MenACWY control vaccine. Trial participants were enrolled into age subgroups of 18-55, 56-69 and 70-plus years, which contained about 150, 27 and 61 TCR-sequenced participants, respectively.

Concerning this clone: Its antigen specificity is not known. Qualities for individual bases were not recorded, and no much larger clone is one base off.

Overall study results and their limits: Nearly half of unique spike-specific TCRs reportedly recognized epitopes outside regions mutated in the B.1.351 and B.1.1.7 variants. Because no day 14 peak-response samples were available, repertoires were characterized only after the peak T cell response. The whole spike protein was spanned by vaccine-associated CD4 TCRs, and dominant responses were seen in regions 160-218 and 743-854. A significant rise in spike-specific TCR breadth and depth was observed after two AZD1222 doses relative to day 0 and relative to MenACWY recipients. In the small 56-69-year group, the increase in depth fell short of significance, most likely because of low power. Only five or six AZD1222 recipients were SARS-CoV-2 seropositive at baseline, limiting conclusions about previously exposed vaccinees. Most participants were white British and females outnumbered males, and the authors suggested that clonal diversity may have been underestimated.

The CDR3 regions of human TCRbeta chains were subjected to immunosequencing. In the authors' own workflow: Repertoire TCRs were matched against a reference library of SARS-CoV-2-specific TCRs generated with the MIRA antigen-specificity platform. Breadth meant the fraction of unique TCRs that were SARS-CoV-2-associated, whereas depth meant the fraction of total T cells that were SARS-CoV-2-associated. Using the MIRA data, each spike-specific TCR was assigned both to the spike region to which the TCR was reactive and to a CD4 or CD8 class. Log10-transformed breadth and depth values were compared by one-way ANOVA with Sidak's multiple comparisons tests. What TCRdb holds here is the immuneACCESS table cut down to in-frame rearrangements. Part of the clones is not present; checked against another copy, under half of the missing clones reflect an unresolved V gene, and the others are unexplained. V and J calls and clone size are given by that table; D and trimming were obtained from the DNA. The sample yields some 200,000 clones; roughly 91% were counted once. The leading ten clones occupy 0.99% of the sample.

CDR1 and CDR2 are read off the germline V gene as SGHTA and FQGNSA. Trimming costs V 8 bases and J 6 bases, and their ends lie 14 bases apart. The cysteine opens and the phenylalanine closes a CDR3 of 13 amino acids. Only the CDR3 region is kept as DNA, spanning 39 bases read in frame from base 1. The time point tag for this specimen amounts to: baseline before first vaccination. Vaccinee samples were obtained from the UK trials COV001 and COV002, which included a single-blind randomized controlled phase 2/3 trial of AZD1222 (ChAdOx1 nCoV-19) in healthy adults. For TCRbeta chain sequencing, PBMC samples were collected from trial participants at day 0 and at day 28 after the second dose.

Specimen: peripheral blood, collected on day 0 of AZD1222 vaccination. The chain is made from TRBV7-2 and TRBJ2-4; the D gene is possibly TRBD2, with 5 bases matching. This TCR was recovered from an adult in good health. Here is the DNA: TGTGCCAGCGGAGGAATGTCTCGAAACATTCAGTACTTC. This is translated as CASGGMSRNIQYF.